The clone carrying this T cell receptor (beta chain) was picked up many times. The antigen is unknown. From germline, CDR1 is SQVTM and CDR2 ANQGSEA. After removal of 7 bases from V and 3 bases from J, the junction contained 6 bases not matched to a gene. This CDR3 region has 13 residues. The data stem from a study of tumor and adjacent non-tumor tissue in lung cancer. Study information: Patients were aged about 30 to 80, about 10 men and 5 women, stage I to III.

General study points: Tumor repertoires had a smaller top 100 clone share than normal lung.

A modified ARM-PCR protocol with three rounds of nested PCR amplified TCRbeta. TCRdb re-called the multiplex PCR reads through MiXCR, storing one row per CDR3 protein. This sample has approximately 120,000 distinct CDR3 sequences; under 65% occur once, and the top ten carry around a fifth. This sample's RNA came from whole unsorted tissue. Distant lung tissue was collected more than 3 cm away from the tumor edge. Chemotherapy-naive patients with new lung cancer underwent thoracic surgery in China, August–late 2014. The chain couples TRBV29-1 to TRBJ1-1, with TRBD1 identical over 9 bases. Sequencing was carried out using distant non-tumor lung tissue. The sequence was collected from a man in his sixties with non-small cell lung cancer. This chain's CDR3 is CSAQGAEDTEAFF. CDR3 coding DNA: TGCAGCGCACAGGGGGCTGAGGACACTGAAGCTTTCTTT. Together with reference TRBV29-1 and TRBJ1-1, the CDR3 gives the full variable domain: SAVISQKPSRDICQRGTSLTIQCQVDSQVTMMFWYRQQPGQSLTLIATANQGSEATYESGFVIDKFPISRPNLTFSTLTVSNMSPEDSSIYLCSAQGAEDTEAFFGQGTRLTVV.